A single sample gave rise to the 11 T cell receptor beta chains below, sequenced in a study of radiation and T cells in renal cell carcinoma. The repertoire was sequenced with immunoSEQ multiplex PCR; TCRdb's copy has only in-frame clones and lacks some. The top ten hold 2% to 3% of the sample, which has about 83,000 clones, over 65% seen once. Indicated time point: blood 4 weeks post-SBRT, at nephrectomy. Noted treatment: 15 Gy SBRT to primary tumor, nephrectomy 4 weeks later. The starting material was blood, obtained from a patient whose treatment included radiotherapy and nephrectomy. The receptor source for this set is a woman in her sixties with renal cell carcinoma.

The chain recombines TRBV19 with TRBJ1-3; D is possibly TRBD1 (5 bases). V was cut by 10 bases and J by 0 bases, with 16 bases left in between. Per the germline V gene, CDR1 is LNHDA and CDR2 is SQIVND (reference sequence). The CDR3 is 15 residues long. CDR3 residues: CATTGTAVSGNTIYF. The CDR3 DNA reads as TGTGCCACAACCGGGACCGCAGTCTCTGGAAACACCATATATTTT.

J is TRBJ2-5 and V is TRBV7-2; the match to TRBD2 covers 7 bases. V lost 1 base, J lost 5 bases, and 4 bases stayed unmatched. The germline V gene encodes CDR1 SGHTA and CDR2 FQGNSA. This CDR3 contains 14 residues. CDR3 nucleotide sequence: TGTGCCAGCAGCTTAGTTGGGGGAGGGGAGACCCAGTACTTC. Its translation is CASSLVGGGETQYF.

The rearrangement links TRBV19 to TRBJ1-3; the match to TRBD1 covers 7 bases. Looked up from germline, CDR1 is LNHDA and CDR2 is SQIVND (reference sequence). The CDR3 consists of 14 residues. Germline trimming cut 5 bases from V and 8 bases from J; bases unmatched to any gene: 9. CDR3 in amino acids: CASSRQGLDDTIYF. DNA for the CDR3: TGTGCCAGTAGTCGACAGGGATTGGATGACACCATATATTTT.

This chain links TRBV6-1 with TRBJ2-4, with D perhaps TRBD1 (5 bases). V lost 6 bases and J lost 15, with 18 bases in between. The CDR3 runs 12 residues. Germline values: CDR1 MNHNS, CDR2 SASEGT. This CDR3 reads CASRKDSPLMYF. In nucleotides, the CDR3 is TGTGCCAGCAGGAAAGACAGCCCCCTGATGTACTTC.

The chain couples TRBV9 to TRBJ2-3; TRBD1 is a possible D gene (5 bases). Trimming took off 2 bases at V and 6 bases at J, with 16 bases between the two ends. Per germline, CDR1 SGDLS and CDR2 YYNGEE. The CDR3 is 15 amino acids. The CDR3 DNA reads TGTGCCAGCAGCGTCTCCTCACACCCAGGGGATACGCAGTATTTT. Translation: CASSVSSHPGDTQYF. The full variable domain, with the rest looked up from reference TRBV9 and TRBJ2-3, is DSGVTQTPKHLITATGQRVTLRCSPRSGDLSVYWYQQSLDQGLQFLIQYYNGEERAKGNILERFSAQQFPDLHSELNLSSLELGDSALYFCASSVSSHPGDTQYFGPGTRLTVL.

This clone showed up just a few times. V usage is TRBV19 and J usage is TRBJ1-2; the match to TRBD1 covers 9 bases. J was trimmed by 4 bases and V by 5 bases; bases with no gene match: 5. Per germline, CDR1 LNHDA and CDR2 SQIVND (reference sequence). This CDR3 has 14 amino acids. In nucleotides, the CDR3 is TGTGCCAGTAGTCTTGACAGGGGGTTCTATGGCTACACCTTC. This translates into CASSLDRGFYGYTF.

The CDR3, as DNA: TGTGCCAGCAGTGGAACAGGGGGAAGCACAGATACGCAGTATTTT. It yields the protein CASSGTGGSTDTQYF. This chain links TRBV6-1 with TRBJ2-3; 8 bases are shared with TRBD1. Germline V lookup: CDR1 MNHNS, CDR2 SASEGT. The CDR3 runs to 15 residues. V was clipped by 4 bases and J by 0 bases; unmatched bases: 3.

V usage is TRBV13 and J usage is TRBJ2-7; 7 bases match TRBD1. This CDR3 is built from 15 residues. V trimming: 6 bases; J trimming: 0 bases; junction bases outside the gene matches: 8. The germline V gene has CDR1 PRHDT and CDR2 FYEKMQ (reference sequence). As DNA, the CDR3 is TGTGCCAGCAGTCGAACAGGGGTCGTCTCCTACGAGCAGTACTTC. This gives the protein CASSRTGVVSYEQYF.

The chain links TRBV7-9 to TRBJ2-2, with 10 bases identical to TRBD1. Germline CDR1 is SEHNR and CDR2 is FQNEAQ (reference sequence). The V gene end was trimmed by 4 bases and the J gene end by 1 base; junction bases not matched to a gene: 6. The CDR3 consists of 17 residues. The CDR3 coding sequence is TGTGCCAGCAGCTCCTCGGGACAGGGGCGGAACACCGGGGAGCTGTTTTTT. Translation gives CASSSSGQGRNTGELFF.

The V gene is TRBV28, the J gene TRBJ1-6, with 7 bases matching TRBD1. Unmatched junction bases numbered 9, after V lost 5 bases and J lost 2 bases. CDR1 and CDR2 (germline): MDHEN, SYDVKM. The CDR3 is made up of 17 amino acids. CDR3 bases: TGTGCCAGCAGTCCAACCCAGGGGGTTACCTATAATTCACCCCTCCACTTT. It translates to CASSPTQGVTYNSPLHF.

The rearrangement links TRBV4-1 to TRBJ1-1, with D possibly TRBD1 on 6 matching bases. The CDR3 sequence is 19 residues long. V was shortened by 2 bases and J by 0 bases, with 22 bases between the two germline ends. Germline V gives CDR1 MGHRA, CDR2 YSYEKL. The CDR3 DNA is TGCGCCAGCAGCCAAAGGGCCAGGGGTGGACTCCCAATGAACACTGAAGCTTTCTTT. This translates into CASSQRARGGLPMNTEAFF.